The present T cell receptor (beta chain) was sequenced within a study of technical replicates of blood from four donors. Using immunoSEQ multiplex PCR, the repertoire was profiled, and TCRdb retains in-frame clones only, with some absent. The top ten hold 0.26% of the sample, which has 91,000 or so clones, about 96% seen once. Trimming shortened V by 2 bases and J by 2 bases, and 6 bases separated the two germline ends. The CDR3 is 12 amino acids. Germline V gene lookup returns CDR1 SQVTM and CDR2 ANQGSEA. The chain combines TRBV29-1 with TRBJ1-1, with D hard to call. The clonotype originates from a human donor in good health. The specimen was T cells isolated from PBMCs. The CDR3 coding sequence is TGCAGCGTTGAAACGGTTAACACTGAAGCTTTCTTT. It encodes CSVETVNTEAFF.